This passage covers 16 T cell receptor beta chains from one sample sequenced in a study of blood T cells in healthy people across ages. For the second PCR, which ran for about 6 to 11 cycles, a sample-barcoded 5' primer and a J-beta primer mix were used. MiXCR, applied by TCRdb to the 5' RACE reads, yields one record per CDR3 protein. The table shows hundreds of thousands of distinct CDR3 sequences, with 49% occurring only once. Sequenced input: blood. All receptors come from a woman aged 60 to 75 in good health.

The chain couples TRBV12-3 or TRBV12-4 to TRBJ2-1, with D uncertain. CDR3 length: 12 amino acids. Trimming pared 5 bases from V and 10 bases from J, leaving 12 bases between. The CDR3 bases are TGTGCCAGCAGTCCTACCCTGGAGGAGCAGTTCTTC. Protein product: CASSPTLEEQFF.

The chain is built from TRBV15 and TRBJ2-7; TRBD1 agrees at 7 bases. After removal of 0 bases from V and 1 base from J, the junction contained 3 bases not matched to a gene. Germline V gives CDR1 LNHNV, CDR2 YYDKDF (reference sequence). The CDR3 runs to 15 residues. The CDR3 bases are TGTGCCACCAGCAGAGAGGTGGGACAGTCCTACGAGCAGTACTTC. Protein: CATSREVGQSYEQYF.

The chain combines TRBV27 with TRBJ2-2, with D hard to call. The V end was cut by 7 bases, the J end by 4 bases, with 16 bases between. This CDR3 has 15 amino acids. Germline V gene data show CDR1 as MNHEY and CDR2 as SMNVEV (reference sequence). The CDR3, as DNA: TGTGCCAGCAAGAGGACGCCCGTGGGCACCGGGGAGCTGTTTTTT. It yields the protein CASKRTPVGTGELFF.

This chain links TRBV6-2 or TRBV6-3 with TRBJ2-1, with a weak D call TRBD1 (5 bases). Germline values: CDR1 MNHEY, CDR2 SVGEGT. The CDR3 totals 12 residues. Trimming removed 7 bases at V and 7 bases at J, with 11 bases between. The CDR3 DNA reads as TGTGCCAGCAAAGACAGAGAGAATGAGCAGTTCTTC. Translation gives CASKDRENEQFF.

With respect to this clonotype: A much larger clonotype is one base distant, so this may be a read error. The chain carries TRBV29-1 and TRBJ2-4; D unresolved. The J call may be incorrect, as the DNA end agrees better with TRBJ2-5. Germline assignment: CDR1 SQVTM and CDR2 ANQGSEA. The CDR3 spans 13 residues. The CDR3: CSLTRSREKTQYF. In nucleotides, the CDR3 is TGCAGCCTAACTCGGTCTAGAGAAAAGACCCAGTACTTC.

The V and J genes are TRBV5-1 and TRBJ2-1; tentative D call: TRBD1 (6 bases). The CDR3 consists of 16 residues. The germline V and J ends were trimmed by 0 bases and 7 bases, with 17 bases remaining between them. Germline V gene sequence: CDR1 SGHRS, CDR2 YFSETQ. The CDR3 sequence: CASSLADTGFRNEQFF. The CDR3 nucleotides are TGCGCCAGCAGCTTGGCCGATACAGGGTTCAGAAATGAGCAGTTCTTC.

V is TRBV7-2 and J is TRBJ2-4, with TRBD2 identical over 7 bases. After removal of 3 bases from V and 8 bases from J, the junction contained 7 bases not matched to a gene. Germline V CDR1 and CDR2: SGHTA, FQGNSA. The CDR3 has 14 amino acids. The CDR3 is CASSLQIAGDIQYF. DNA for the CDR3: TGTGCCAGCAGCTTGCAAATAGCGGGTGACATTCAGTACTTC.

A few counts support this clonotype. This chain's CDR3 is CASTARVDTQYF. The CDR3 coding sequence is TGTGCCAGCACCGCCCGGGTAGATACGCAGTATTTT. The V call is TRBV7-2, the J call TRBJ2-3; no reliable D call. Germline CDR1 reads SGHTA; CDR2 reads FQGNSA. Between the trimmed V and J ends, which lost 7 bases and 5 bases, there was a span of 10 bases. The CDR3 is made up of 12 amino acids.

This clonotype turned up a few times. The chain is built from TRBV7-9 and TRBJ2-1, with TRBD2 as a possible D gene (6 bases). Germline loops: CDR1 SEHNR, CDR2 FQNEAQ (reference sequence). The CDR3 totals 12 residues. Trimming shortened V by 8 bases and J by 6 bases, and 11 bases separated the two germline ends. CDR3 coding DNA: TGTGCCAGCGCCCTAGCGAGCAATGAGCAGTTCTTC. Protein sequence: CASALASNEQFF.

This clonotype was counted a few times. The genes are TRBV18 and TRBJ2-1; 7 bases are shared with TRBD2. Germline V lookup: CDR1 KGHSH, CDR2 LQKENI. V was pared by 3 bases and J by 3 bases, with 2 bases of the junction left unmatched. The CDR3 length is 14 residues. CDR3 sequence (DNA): TGTGCCAGCTCACCCCCTAGCGGCTACAATGAGCAGTTCTTC. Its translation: CASSPPSGYNEQFF.

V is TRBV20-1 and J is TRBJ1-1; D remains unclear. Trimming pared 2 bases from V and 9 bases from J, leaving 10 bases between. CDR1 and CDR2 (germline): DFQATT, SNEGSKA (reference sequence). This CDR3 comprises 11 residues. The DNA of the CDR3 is TGCAGTGCTAGAAGACTGTCCCAAGCTTTCTTT. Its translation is CSARRLSQAFF.

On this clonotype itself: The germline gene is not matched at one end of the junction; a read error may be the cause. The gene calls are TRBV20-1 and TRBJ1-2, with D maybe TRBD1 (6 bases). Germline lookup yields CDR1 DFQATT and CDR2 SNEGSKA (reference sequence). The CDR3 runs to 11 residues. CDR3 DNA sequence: TGTAGGCTAAGGGCGGGGGGCACCTACACCTTC. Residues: CRLRAGGTYTF.

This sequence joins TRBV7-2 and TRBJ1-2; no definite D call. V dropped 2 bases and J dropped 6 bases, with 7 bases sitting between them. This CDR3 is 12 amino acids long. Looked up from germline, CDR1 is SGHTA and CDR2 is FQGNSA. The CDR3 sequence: CASSLMTDGYTF. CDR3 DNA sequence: TGTGCCAGCAGCTTAATGACTGATGGCTACACCTTC.

CDR3 sequence reads: CASWTGNYGYTF. The CDR3 region has the DNA TGTGCCAGCTGGACGGGAAACTATGGCTACACCTTC. The genes are TRBV6-2 or TRBV6-3 and TRBJ1-2; D is undetermined. Germline CDR1 and CDR2: MNHEY and SVGEGT. Trimming took off 8 bases at V and 2 bases at J, with 9 bases between the two ends. The CDR3 contains 12 residues.

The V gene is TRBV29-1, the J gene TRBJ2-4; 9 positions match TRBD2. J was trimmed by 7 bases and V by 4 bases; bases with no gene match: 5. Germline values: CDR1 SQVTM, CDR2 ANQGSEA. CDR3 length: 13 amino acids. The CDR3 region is CSVALAGNNIQYF. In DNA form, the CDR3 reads TGCAGCGTTGCACTAGCGGGTAACAACATTCAGTACTTC.

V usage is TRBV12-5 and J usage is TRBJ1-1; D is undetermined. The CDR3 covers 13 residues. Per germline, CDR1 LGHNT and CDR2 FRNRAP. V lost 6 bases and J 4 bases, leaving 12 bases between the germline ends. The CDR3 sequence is CASGETGFTEAFF. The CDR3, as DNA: TGTGCTAGTGGGGAAACGGGGTTCACTGAAGCTTTCTTT.